The rows below give T cell receptor beta chains drawn from one sample of a study of blood T cell repertoires in COVID-19. Profiled with immunoSEQ multiplex PCR; TCRdb holds only in-frame clones, not every one. The top ten clones hold 10% of a sample with more than 300,000 clones, approximately 87% of them seen once. Sequenced: peripheral blood. These receptors were obtained from a young woman with COVID-19, enrolled during active disease. CDR3s include the opening cysteine and the closing phenylalanine or tryptophan. Each record gives: V gene, D gene, J gene, CDR3 protein. The D gene is left open where the match is weak.

V: TRBV2
D: NA
J: TRBJ2-2
CDR3: CASKELAPNTGELFF

V: TRBV5-6
D: NA
J: TRBJ2-2
CDR3: CASSLLTTNTGELFF

V: TRBV19
D: NA
J: TRBJ2-6
CDR3: CASSVRQPQGANVLTF

V: TRBV21-1
D: NA
J: TRBJ2-1
CDR3: CASSKSGSKLGNEQFF

V: TRBV2
D: NA
J: TRBJ2-3
CDR3: CASSGQATTDTQYF

V: TRBV19
D: TRBD2
J: TRBJ2-1
CDR3: CASSPLGTSGSDEQFF

V: TRBV7-9
D: TRBD1
J: TRBJ1-2
CDR3: CASSLTPGQNYGYTF

V: TRBV6-5
D: TRBD2
J: TRBJ2-4
CDR3: CASSPGTSKNIQYF

V: TRBV18
D: NA
J: TRBJ2-7
CDR3: CASSPGQYEQYF

V: TRBV5-6
D: NA
J: TRBJ1-5
CDR3: CASSLGQSWQPQHF

V: TRBV29-1
D: NA
J: TRBJ2-7
CDR3: CSVAGGAEQYF

V: TRBV19
D: TRBD1
J: TRBJ1-4
CDR3: CASSMEGQGWEKLFF

V: TRBV5-6
D: NA
J: TRBJ1-1
CDR3: CASSAVTRADWPFF

V: TRBV6-5
D: NA
J: TRBJ1-3
CDR3: CAGWGGNTIYF

V: TRBV19
D: TRBD1
J: TRBJ2-3
CDR3: CATGQGGSADTQYF

V: TRBV30
D: NA
J: TRBJ1-1
CDR3: CAWSVRRISEAFF

V: TRBV2
D: NA
J: TRBJ2-5
CDR3: CASRGRGTQYF

V: TRBV23-1
D: NA
J: TRBJ2-7
CDR3: CASSQPTCYSYEQYF

V: TRBV28
D: NA
J: TRBJ1-1
CDR3: CASSFAGSTEAFF

V: TRBV5-4
D: TRBD1
J: TRBJ1-1
CDR3: CASSFPTGGAAEAFF

V: TRBV18
D: TRBD1
J: TRBJ1-5
CDR3: CASSAAGTGWQPQHF

V: TRBV28
D: NA
J: TRBJ1-3
CDR3: CASKPGGGAGNTIYF

V: TRBV5-1
D: NA
J: TRBJ1-1
CDR3: CASSPGMNTEAFF

V: TRBV28
D: TRBD2
J: TRBJ2-7
CDR3: CASRPTSGFYEQYF

V: TRBV12-3/TRBV12-4
D: NA
J: TRBJ2-1
CDR3: CASSRQNNNEQFF

V: TRBV6-5
D: NA
J: TRBJ2-7
CDR3: CASSPRGLPYEQYF

V: TRBV30
D: NA
J: TRBJ1-6
CDR3: CAWTQREISPLHF

V: TRBV10-3
D: NA
J: TRBJ1-1
CDR3: CAISEGGVTEAFF

V: TRBV5-1
D: TRBD1
J: TRBJ2-3
CDR3: CASSPPTGNTDTQYF

V: TRBV29-1
D: TRBD1
J: TRBJ1-5
CDR3: CSVAQGVQPQHF

V: TRBV5-4
D: TRBD1
J: TRBJ1-6
CDR3: CASSRDRADSPLHF

V: TRBV27
D: NA
J: TRBJ1-4
CDR3: CASRAGGKLFF

V: TRBV5-1
D: TRBD1
J: TRBJ2-5
CDR3: CASSRWGTAQETQYF

V: TRBV28
D: NA
J: TRBJ2-1
CDR3: CASGDSYNEQFF

V: TRBV5-8
D: TRBD1
J: TRBJ1-5
CDR3: CASRMTGWVNQPQHF

V: TRBV10-1
D: TRBD2
J: TRBJ2-7
CDR3: CASSELTSGREQYF

V: TRBV25-1
D: TRBD2
J: TRBJ2-7
CDR3: CASASLGLAGTSEQYF

V: TRBV4-2
D: TRBD1
J: TRBJ1-1
CDR3: CASSRARTGDRTEAFF

V: TRBV30
D: TRBD1
J: TRBJ1-2
CDR3: CAWTGDRGGGYTF

V: TRBV5-1
D: TRBD2
J: TRBJ2-5
CDR3: CASSLVPSGQETQYF

V: TRBV6-1
D: TRBD2
J: TRBJ2-1
CDR3: CASSEPWTSDEQFF

V: TRBV4-3
D: NA
J: TRBJ2-5
CDR3: CASSQDWLPRETQYF

V: TRBV7-8
D: TRBD2
J: TRBJ2-1
CDR3: CASSSRRPGLAGENEQFF

V: TRBV7-8
D: NA
J: TRBJ1-3
CDR3: CASSLALSSGNTIYF

V: TRBV5-1
D: TRBD1
J: TRBJ1-1
CDR3: CASSPGQGGTEAFF

V: TRBV5-1
D: NA
J: TRBJ2-7
CDR3: CASSLGAEQYF

V: TRBV28
D: NA
J: TRBJ1-2
CDR3: CASSLDGGRVGYTF

V: TRBV3-1/TRBV3-2
D: NA
J: TRBJ1-2
CDR3: CASSQVRPGPYREGKGYTF

V: TRBV19
D: TRBD2
J: TRBJ2-1
CDR3: CASNSLAGHFNEQFF

V: TRBV6-1
D: TRBD1
J: TRBJ1-2
CDR3: CASSGSGTGNGYTF

V: TRBV29-1
D: NA
J: TRBJ2-1
CDR3: CSVEELGVHNEQFF

V: TRBV29-1
D: NA
J: TRBJ2-4
CDR3: CSVAEGAKNIQYF

V: TRBV5-4
D: NA
J: TRBJ1-4
CDR3: CASSFTGIGEKLFF

V: TRBV21-1
D: NA
J: TRBJ2-7
CDR3: CASSKGRYEQYF

V: TRBV6-4
D: NA
J: TRBJ2-3
CDR3: CASSDWPLALGQYF

V: TRBV11-2
D: NA
J: TRBJ2-1
CDR3: CASSFLQNNEQFF

V: TRBV4-1
D: NA
J: TRBJ1-4
CDR3: CASSQDVAGHGKLFF

V: TRBV23-1
D: NA
J: TRBJ1-1
CDR3: CASSHPRENTEAFF

V: TRBV27
D: TRBD1
J: TRBJ2-7
CDR3: CASSWTGASYEQYF